This entry lists 17 T cell receptor beta chains sequenced from one sample in a study of identical twins. Via MiXCR, TCRdb re-called the 5' RACE reads, giving one row per CDR3 protein. The sample lists about 700,000 distinct CDR3 sequences; around 8.3% were seen once. The sample was also reused in another study, on yellow fever vaccine responses in identical twins.

Sequencing was done on a sample of PBMCs. The source of these receptors is a woman aged 18-29 years in good health.

In its sample, this clonotype was seen many times. The chain links TRBV12-3 or TRBV12-4 to TRBJ2-7, with 8 bases aligning to TRBD1. There are 13 residues in the CDR3. V lost 4 bases, J lost 6 bases, and 5 bases stayed unmatched. This CDR3 reads CASSWGQAAEQYF. In DNA form, the CDR3 reads TGTGCCAGCAGTTGGGGACAGGCTGCCGAGCAGTACTTC.

This clonotype was picked up a small number of times. The V and J genes are TRBV7-9 and TRBJ2-1; unclear D gene. In germline, CDR1 is SEHNR, CDR2 FQNEAQ (reference sequence). V was clipped by 0 bases and J by 9 bases, with 15 bases between them. This CDR3 is built from 15 residues. CDR3 region: CASSLANRGVGEQFF. CDR3 sequence (DNA): TGTGCCAGCAGCTTAGCAAACCGTGGGGTCGGTGAGCAGTTCTTC.

The V gene is TRBV25-1, the J gene TRBJ2-7; 10 bases are a match to TRBD1. The CDR3 sequence is 16 residues long. J was trimmed by 4 bases and V by 5 bases; bases with no gene match: 11. Looked up from germline, CDR1 is MGHDK and CDR2 is SYGVNS. CDR3 in amino acids: CASSTGTGASQYEQYF. For the CDR3, the DNA is TGTGCCAGCAGTACGGGGACAGGGGCCTCCCAATACGAGCAGTACTTC.

The genes are TRBV7-6 and TRBJ2-1; TRBD2 matches at 9 bases. V shed 0 bases and J 4 bases; nucleotides not matched to a gene: 4. Germline V lookup: CDR1 SGHVS, CDR2 FNYEAQ. The CDR3 runs to 16 residues. The CDR3 here is CASSLAAGGLYNEQFF. The DNA of the CDR3 is TGTGCCAGCAGCTTAGCCGCGGGGGGGCTTTACAATGAGCAGTTCTTC.

As for this clonotype: It may be a read error: a sequence one base away is much more abundant. The rearrangement links TRBV9 to TRBJ2-7, with 8 bases fitting TRBD1. The CDR3 sequence is 15 residues long. The V gene's germline CDR1 is SGDLS and CDR2 YYNGEE. The V and J ends lost 4 bases and 5 bases, in that order; junction bases with no gene match: 11. CDR3 region: CASSLRTGTSDEQYF. The CDR3 region has the DNA TGTGCCAGCAGCCTAAGGACAGGGACCTCGGACGAGCAGTACTTC.

This clonotype was observed a few times. The chain links TRBV30 to TRBJ2-7; the match to TRBD2 covers 7 bases. From germline, CDR1 is GTSNPN and CDR2 SVGIG (reference sequence). V lost 3 bases, J lost 0 bases, and 5 bases stayed unmatched. CDR3 length: 14 amino acids. DNA for the CDR3: TGTGCCTGGAGGGGTAGCGGGTCCTCCTACGAGCAGTACTTC. It specifies CAWRGSGSSYEQYF.

J is TRBJ2-7 and V is TRBV4-1; D not resolved. V gave up 1 base and J gave up 7 bases, with 14 bases separating them. The CDR3 has 14 residues. Germline CDR1 MGHRA, CDR2 YSYEKL. The DNA of the CDR3 is TGCGCCAGCAGCCAAGGGCCTGGTGATTGGGAGCAGTACTTC. Translated: CASSQGPGDWEQYF.

This clonotype showed up just a few times. The chain combines TRBV7-2 with TRBJ2-3; D tentatively reads TRBD1 or TRBD2 (6 bases each). In germline, CDR1 is SGHTA, CDR2 FQGNSA. The ends were cut back, 0 bases at V and 0 bases at J, with 16 bases in the middle. The CDR3 sequence is 18 residues long. Written as DNA, the CDR3 is TGTGCCAGCAGCTTAGCGTCGGTGGGGGGCGCAAGCACAGATACGCAGTATTTT. Protein product: CASSLASVGGASTDTQYF.

The genes are TRBV19 and TRBJ2-7; 7 bases map to TRBD1. The CDR3 runs 15 residues. V dropped 1 base and J dropped 6; count of bases not matched to a gene: 9. Germline assignment: CDR1 LNHDA and CDR2 SQIVND (reference sequence). The CDR3 protein is CASSIVLGGNGEQYF. As DNA, the CDR3 is TGTGCCAGTAGTATAGTATTAGGGGGCAACGGCGAGCAGTACTTC.

The V gene is TRBV7-9, the J gene TRBJ2-3; perhaps TRBD2 as D (6 bases). CDR1 SEHNR and CDR2 FQNEAQ come from the germline V gene (reference sequence). This CDR3 is 15 amino acids long. The V end was cut by 5 bases, the J end by 4 bases, with 16 bases between. The chain's CDR3 is CASSPTAGLADTQYF. The CDR3 region has the DNA TGTGCCAGCAGCCCAACCGCGGGGCTAGCAGATACGCAGTATTTT.

There are a few counts of this clonotype. The CDR3 DNA sequence: TGCAGTGCTAGAGATACTAGCGGGACGGGGTATGAGCAGTTCTTC. Its protein is CSARDTSGTGYEQFF. The chain employs TRBV20-1 and TRBJ2-1, with 10 bases that match TRBD2. The CDR3 is made up of 15 amino acids. Germline V lookup: CDR1 DFQATT, CDR2 SNEGSKA (reference sequence). Trimming at V came to 0 bases and at J to 8 bases, leaving 7 bases not matched to a gene.

This clonotype was recorded many times. CDR3 loop: CASSLVDRNTEAFF. CDR3 DNA: TGCGCCAGCAGCTTGGTGGACAGGAACACTGAAGCTTTCTTT. The gene calls are TRBV5-1 and TRBJ1-1, with D possibly being TRBD1 (6 bases). Germline V gives CDR1 SGHRS, CDR2 YFSETQ. Trimming shortened V by 0 bases and J by 1 base, and 7 bases separated the two germline ends. The CDR3 is 14 amino acids.

This clonotype was seen a few times. This chain links TRBV4-1 with TRBJ1-1; D is unresolved. This CDR3 is built from 15 residues. V was trimmed by 3 bases and J by 0 bases, leaving 11 bases between them. Germline V CDR1 and CDR2: MGHRA, YSYEKL. This CDR3 is CASSHLEGLNTEAFF. The CDR3 DNA sequence: TGCGCCAGCAGCCACCTAGAGGGCTTGAACACTGAAGCTTTCTTT.

This chain's CDR3 is CATSRFGTYEQYF. The CDR3 nucleotides read TGTGCCACCAGCAGATTCGGTACCTACGAGCAGTACTTC. The chain links TRBV15 to TRBJ2-7, with unresolved D. Per the germline V gene, CDR1 is LNHNV and CDR2 is YYDKDF (reference sequence). The CDR3 runs 13 residues. V lost 2 bases, J lost 2 bases, and 7 bases lay in between.

Many counts were recorded for this clonotype. The gene calls are TRBV27 and TRBJ2-7; D is uncertain. CDR3 length: 14 amino acids. Deletions cut 2 bases from V and 3 bases from J, with 11 bases between. CDR1 and CDR2 from the germline V gene are MNHEY and SMNVEV (reference sequence). CDR3 bases: TGTGCCAGCAGTTTAAACCCAGTATTCTACGAGCAGTACTTC. It codes for CASSLNPVFYEQYF.

This clonotype showed up just a few times. The V gene is TRBV7-9, the J gene TRBJ2-5, with TRBD1 matching 9 bases. The CDR3 loop spans 15 amino acids. CDR1 and CDR2 from the germline V gene are SEHNR and FQNEAQ (reference sequence). J was trimmed by 1 base and V by 5 bases; bases with no gene match: 5. CDR3 sequence (DNA): TGTGCCAGCAGCACTCACAGGGGGCTCCAAGAGACCCAGTACTTC. This codes for CASSTHRGLQETQYF.

In this sample, this clonotype turned up a few times. The V gene is TRBV11-2, the J gene TRBJ2-3, with D perhaps matching TRBD2 (6 bases). Germline lookup yields CDR1 SGHAT and CDR2 FQNNGV. The germline V and J ends were trimmed by 5 bases and 0 bases, with 15 bases remaining between them. This CDR3 region has 16 residues. The CDR3 region is CASSVGSGLSTDTQYF. For the CDR3, the DNA is TGTGCCAGCAGCGTCGGATCGGGACTCAGCACAGATACGCAGTATTTT.